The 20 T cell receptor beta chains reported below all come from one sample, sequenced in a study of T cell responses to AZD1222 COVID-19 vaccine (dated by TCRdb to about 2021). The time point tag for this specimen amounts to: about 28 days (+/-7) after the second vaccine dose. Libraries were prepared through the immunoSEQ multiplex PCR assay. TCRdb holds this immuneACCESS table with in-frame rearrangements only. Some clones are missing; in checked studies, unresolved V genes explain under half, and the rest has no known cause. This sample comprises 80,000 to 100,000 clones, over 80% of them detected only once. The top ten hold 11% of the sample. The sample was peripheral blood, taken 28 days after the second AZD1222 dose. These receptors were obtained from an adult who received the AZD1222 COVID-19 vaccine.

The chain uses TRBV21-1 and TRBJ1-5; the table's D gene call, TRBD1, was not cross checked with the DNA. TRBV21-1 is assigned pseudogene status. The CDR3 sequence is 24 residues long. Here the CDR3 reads CASSKDRKDDGKGQARTINQPQHF. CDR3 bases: TGTGCCAGCAGCAAAGATCGGAAAGATGATGGTAAGGGACAGGCCCGCACTATCAATCAGCCCCAGCATTTT.

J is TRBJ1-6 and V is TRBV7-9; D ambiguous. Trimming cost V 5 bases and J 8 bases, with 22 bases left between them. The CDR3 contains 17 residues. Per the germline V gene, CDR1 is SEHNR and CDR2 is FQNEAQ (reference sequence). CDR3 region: CASSLLPHDEADSPLHF. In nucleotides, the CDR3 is TGTGCCAGCAGCCTCCTCCCGCATGACGAGGCGGATTCACCCCTCCACTTT.

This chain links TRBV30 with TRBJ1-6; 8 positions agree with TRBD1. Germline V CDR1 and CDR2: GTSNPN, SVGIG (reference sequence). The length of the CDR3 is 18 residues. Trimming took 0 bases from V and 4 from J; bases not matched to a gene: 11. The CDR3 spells CAWSVWRAGGEYNSPLHF. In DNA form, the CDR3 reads TGTGCCTGGAGTGTATGGCGGGCAGGGGGCGAATATAATTCACCCCTCCACTTT.

CDR3 sequence (DNA): TGTGCCAGCAGCCCCGATTTGACAGCCCTAAATTCACCCCTCCACTTT. Its protein is CASSPDLTALNSPLHF. This chain connects TRBV4-2 to TRBJ1-6; possibly TRBD1 for D (5 bases). V was cut by 4 bases and J by 7 bases, with 17 bases left in between. The germline CDR1 and CDR2 sequences are LGHNA and YNFKEQ. The CDR3 runs 16 residues.

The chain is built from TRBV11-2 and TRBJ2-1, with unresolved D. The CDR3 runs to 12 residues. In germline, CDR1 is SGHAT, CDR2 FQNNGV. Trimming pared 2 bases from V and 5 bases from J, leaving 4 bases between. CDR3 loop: CASSLYDNEQFF. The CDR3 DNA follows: TGTGCCAGCAGCTTATACGACAATGAGCAGTTCTTC.

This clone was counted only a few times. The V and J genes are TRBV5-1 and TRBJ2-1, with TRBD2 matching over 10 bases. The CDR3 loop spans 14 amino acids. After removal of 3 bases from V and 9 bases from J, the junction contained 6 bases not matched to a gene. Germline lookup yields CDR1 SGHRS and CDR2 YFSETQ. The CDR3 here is CASSYTSGTGEQFF. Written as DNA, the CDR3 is TGCGCCAGCAGCTACACTAGCGGGACGGGTGAGCAGTTCTTC.

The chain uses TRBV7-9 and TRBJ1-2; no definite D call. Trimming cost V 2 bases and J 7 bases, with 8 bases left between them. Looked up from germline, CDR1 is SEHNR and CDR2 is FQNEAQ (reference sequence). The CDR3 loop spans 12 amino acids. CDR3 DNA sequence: TGTGCCAGCAGCTTATTTTTCAGTGGCTACACCTTC. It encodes CASSLFFSGYTF.

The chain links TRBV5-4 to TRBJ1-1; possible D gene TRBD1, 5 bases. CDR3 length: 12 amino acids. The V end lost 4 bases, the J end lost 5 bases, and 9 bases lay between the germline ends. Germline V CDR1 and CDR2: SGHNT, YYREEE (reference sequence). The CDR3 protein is CASSLTGTEAFF. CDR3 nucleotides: TGTGCCAGCAGCCTAACAGGAACTGAAGCTTTCTTT. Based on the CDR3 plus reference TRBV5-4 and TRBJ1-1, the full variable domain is ETGVTQSPTHLIKTRGQQVTLRCSSQSGHNTVSWYQQALGQGPQFIFQYYREEENGRGNFPPRFSGLQFPNYSSELNVNALELDDSALYLCASSLTGTEAFFGQGTRLTVV.

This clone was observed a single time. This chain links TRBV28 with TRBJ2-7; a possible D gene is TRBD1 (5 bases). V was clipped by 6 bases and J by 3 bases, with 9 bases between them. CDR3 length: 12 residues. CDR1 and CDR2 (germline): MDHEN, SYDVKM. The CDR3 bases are TGTGCCAGCAGCCCAGGGATCTACGAGCAGTACTTC. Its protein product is CASSPGIYEQYF.

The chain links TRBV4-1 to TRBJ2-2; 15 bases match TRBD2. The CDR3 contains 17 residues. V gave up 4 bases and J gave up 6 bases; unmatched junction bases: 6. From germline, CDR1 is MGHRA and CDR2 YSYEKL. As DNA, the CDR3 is TGCGCCAGCAGCCCCTGGACTAGCGGGAGGGTGGCCGGGGAGCTGTTTTTT. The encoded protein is CASSPWTSGRVAGELFF.

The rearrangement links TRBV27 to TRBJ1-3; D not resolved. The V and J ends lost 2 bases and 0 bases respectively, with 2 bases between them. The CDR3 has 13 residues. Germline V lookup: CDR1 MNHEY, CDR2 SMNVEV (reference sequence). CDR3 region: CASSLSSGNTIYF. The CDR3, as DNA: TGTGCCAGCAGTTTAAGCTCTGGAAACACCATATATTTT.

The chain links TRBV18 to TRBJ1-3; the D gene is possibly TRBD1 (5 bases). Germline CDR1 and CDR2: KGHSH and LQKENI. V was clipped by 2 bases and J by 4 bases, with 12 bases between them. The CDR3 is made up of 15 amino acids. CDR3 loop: CASSPRQGPGNTIYF. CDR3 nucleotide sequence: TGTGCCAGCTCACCAAGGCAGGGCCCCGGAAACACCATATATTTT.

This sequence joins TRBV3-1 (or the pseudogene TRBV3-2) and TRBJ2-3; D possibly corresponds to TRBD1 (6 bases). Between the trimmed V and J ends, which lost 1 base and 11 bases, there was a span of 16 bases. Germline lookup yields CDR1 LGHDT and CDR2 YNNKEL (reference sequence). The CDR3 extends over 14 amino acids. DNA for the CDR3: TGTGCCAGCAGCCAAGGTACAGCTAGGGGGATGCAGTATTTT. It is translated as CASSQGTARGMQYF.

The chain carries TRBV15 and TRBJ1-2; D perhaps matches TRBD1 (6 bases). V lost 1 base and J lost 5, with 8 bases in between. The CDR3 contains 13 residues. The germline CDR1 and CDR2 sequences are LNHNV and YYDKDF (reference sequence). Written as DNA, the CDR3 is TGTGCCACCAGCAGAGGACAGGCATATGGCTACACCTTC. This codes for CATSRGQAYGYTF.

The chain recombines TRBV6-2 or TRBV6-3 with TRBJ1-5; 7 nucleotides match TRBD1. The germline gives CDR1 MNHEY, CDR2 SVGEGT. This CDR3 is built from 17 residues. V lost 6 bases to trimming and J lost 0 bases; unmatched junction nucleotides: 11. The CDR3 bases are TGTGCCAGCAGACCTACAGGGGCTCTCTATAGCAATCAGCCCCAGCATTTT. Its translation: CASRPTGALYSNQPQHF.

The CDR3 spells CASSFLDRSEFF. CDR3 nucleotide sequence: TGTGCCAGCAGCTTCCTTGACAGGTCGGAGTTCTTC. J is TRBJ2-1 and V is TRBV5-6, with D possibly being TRBD1 (6 bases). Trimming left V 2 bases short and J 14 bases short, with 14 bases between. Germline-derived CDR1 and CDR2 are SGHDT and YYEEEE. The CDR3 is made up of 12 amino acids.

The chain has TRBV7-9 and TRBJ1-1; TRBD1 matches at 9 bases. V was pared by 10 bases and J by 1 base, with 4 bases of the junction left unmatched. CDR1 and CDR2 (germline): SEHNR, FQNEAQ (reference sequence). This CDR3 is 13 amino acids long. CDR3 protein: CATSGQGNTEAFF. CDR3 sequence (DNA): TGTGCCACCTCGGGACAGGGGAACACTGAAGCTTTCTTT.

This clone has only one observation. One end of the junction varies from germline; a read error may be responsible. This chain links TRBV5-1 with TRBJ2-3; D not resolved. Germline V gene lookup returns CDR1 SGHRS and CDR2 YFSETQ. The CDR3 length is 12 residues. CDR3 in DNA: TGCGCCAGCAGTTTGGACGCAGATACGCAGTATTTT. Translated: CASSLDADTQYF.

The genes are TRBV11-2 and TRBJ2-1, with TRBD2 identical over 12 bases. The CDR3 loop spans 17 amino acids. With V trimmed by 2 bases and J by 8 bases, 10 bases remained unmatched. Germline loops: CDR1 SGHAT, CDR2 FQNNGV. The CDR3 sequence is CASSLKRSSGRADEQFF. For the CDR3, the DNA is TGTGCCAGCAGCTTAAAACGCTCTAGCGGGAGGGCCGATGAGCAGTTCTTC.

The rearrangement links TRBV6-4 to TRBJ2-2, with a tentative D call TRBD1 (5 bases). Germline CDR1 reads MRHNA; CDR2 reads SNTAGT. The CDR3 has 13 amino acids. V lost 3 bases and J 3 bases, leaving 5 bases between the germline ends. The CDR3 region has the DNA TGTGCCAGCAGTGAAGGGGACACCGGGGAGCTGTTTTTT. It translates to CASSEGDTGELFF.